Shown below are 5 T cell receptor beta chains from a single sample sequenced in a study of cytomegalovirus exposure and HLA in healthy donors. The PCR used 60 Vbeta and 13 Jbeta primers. Sequencing was performed with immunoSEQ multiplex PCR; in TCRdb, only in-frame clones are kept and a portion is missing. Of under 200,000 clones in the sample, about 80% were seen once. The sample consisted of PBMCs. The origin of the receptors is a woman aged 45 to 65 in good health and CMV-seropositive.

This chain joins TRBV18 and TRBJ2-4, with D tentatively TRBD2 (6 bases). CDR3 length: 14 residues. Trimming removed 3 bases from V and 0 bases from J, with 6 bases in between. Germline values: CDR1 KGHSH, CDR2 LQKENI. In DNA, the CDR3 is TGTGCCAGCTCACCGGGGGGAGCCAAAAACATTCAGTACTTC. Its protein is CASSPGGAKNIQYF.

This clone was recorded once. Written as DNA, the CDR3 is TGTGCCAGCAGTGACAGGGACAATCAGCCCCAGCATTTT. This encodes CASSDRDNQPQHF. The chain combines TRBV2 with TRBJ1-5; TRBD1 is a possible D gene (5 bases). Trimming shortened V by 3 bases and J by 3 bases, and 6 bases separated the two germline ends. The germline CDR1 and CDR2 sequences are SNHLY and FYNNEI. This CDR3 spans 13 amino acids.

This clone was seen just once. The rearrangement uses TRBV10-3 and TRBJ1-1, with TRBD1 matching 7 bases. With 5 bases clipped from V and 3 bases from J, the junction kept 12 bases outside the gene matches. The CDR3 has 16 amino acids. The germline CDR1 and CDR2 sequences are ENHRY and SYGVKD. The CDR3: CAISPTGVREYTEAFF. The CDR3 bases are TGTGCCATCAGTCCTACAGGGGTTAGAGAGTACACTGAAGCTTTCTTT.

This chain connects TRBV29-1 to TRBJ2-1; 9 bases fit TRBD1. The length of the CDR3 is 16 residues. CDR1 and CDR2 (germline): SQVTM, ANQGSEA. V shed 0 bases and J 8 bases; nucleotides not matched to a gene: 11. In nucleotides, the CDR3 is TGCAGCGTTGAAGATACAGGGACAGGGAGTCAGCATGAGCAGTTCTTC. This codes for CSVEDTGTGSQHEQFF.

The chain couples TRBV6-7 to TRBJ2-7, with D tentatively TRBD1 (5 bases). TRBV6-7 is treated as an ORF (open reading frame) with a function not yet certain. V lost 6 bases and J lost 4, with 22 bases in between. There are 16 residues in the CDR3. The chain's CDR3 is CASRNPPGQLGYEQYF. CDR3 coding DNA: TGTGCCAGCAGGAACCCCCCAGGGCAGCTCGGATACGAGCAGTACTTC.